These 21 T cell receptor beta chains came from one sample sequenced in a study of blood T cell repertoires in COVID-19. The repertoire was sequenced with immunoSEQ multiplex PCR; TCRdb's copy has only in-frame clones and lacks some. The table includes approximately 51,000 clones, roughly nine tenths detected once. The sample consisted of peripheral blood. Receptors were obtained from an older man with active COVID-19.

The V gene is TRBV5-5, the J gene TRBJ2-7, with a tentative D call TRBD1 (5 bases). Trimming pared 1 base from V and 1 base from J, leaving 9 bases between. CDR1 SGHKS and CDR2 YYEKEE come from the germline V gene (reference sequence). The CDR3 extends over 14 amino acids. CDR3 in amino acids: CASSLTAGSYEQYF. The CDR3 coding sequence is TGTGCCAGCAGCTTGACTGCAGGGTCCTACGAGCAGTACTTC.

J is TRBJ2-4 and V is TRBV6-5; weak D call: TRBD1 (5 bases). V lost 5 bases and J lost 8, with 16 bases in between. CDR3 size: 14 residues. Germline V gene data show CDR1 as MNHEY and CDR2 as SVGAGI. The CDR3 nucleotides are TGTGCCAGCAGTAGGGGCAGGGCAGGATACATTCAGTACTTC. Translation: CASSRGRAGYIQYF.

The chain is built from TRBV5-5 and TRBJ2-7; possible D gene TRBD1, 6 bases. CDR1 and CDR2 from the germline V gene are SGHKS and YYEKEE (reference sequence). CDR3 length equals 14 residues. The germline V and J ends were trimmed by 6 bases and 2 bases, with 15 bases remaining between them. Here the CDR3 reads CASINRDTTYEQYF. CDR3 coding DNA: TGTGCCAGCATCAACCGGGACACAACCTACGAGCAGTACTTC.

V usage is TRBV2 and J usage is TRBJ2-1, with D maybe TRBD1 (6 bases). In germline, CDR1 is SNHLY, CDR2 FYNNEI. Trimming took 6 bases from V and 3 from J, leaving 12 bases between them. The CDR3 totals 14 residues. CDR3 bases: TGTGCCAGCAGGAAACAGGGTAACTACAATGAGCAGTTCTTC. Amino acid sequence: CASRKQGNYNEQFF. The whole variable domain, filled in from reference TRBV2 and TRBJ2-1, reads EPEVTQTPSHQVTQMGQEVILRCVPISNHLYFYWYRQILGQKVEFLVSFYNNEISEKSEIFDDQFSVERPDGSNFTLKIRSTKLEDSAMYFCASRKQGNYNEQFFGPGTRLTVL.

This chain links TRBV11-3 with TRBJ1-5, with D tentatively TRBD1 (5 bases). Trimming cost V 5 bases and J 3 bases, with 14 bases left between them. Germline-derived CDR1 and CDR2 are SGHNT and YENEEA. This CDR3 has 15 residues. This chain's CDR3 is CASSLGGEDNQPQHF. The CDR3, as DNA: TGTGCCAGCAGCCTAGGAGGGGAGGACAATCAGCCCCAGCATTTT.

The chain combines TRBV18 with TRBJ1-4; D is undetermined. Germline V lookup: CDR1 KGHSH, CDR2 LQKENI. Trimming removed 2 bases at V and 4 bases at J, with 11 bases between. CDR3 size: 15 residues. CDR3 loop: CASSPMVQNNEKLFF. The CDR3 region has the DNA TGTGCCAGCTCACCAATGGTACAGAATAATGAAAAACTGTTTTTT.

The V and J genes are TRBV19 and TRBJ1-3, with TRBD1 matching over 7 bases. The CDR3 consists of 16 residues. Per the germline V gene, CDR1 is LNHDA and CDR2 is SQIVND (reference sequence). V lost 6 bases, J lost 0 bases, and 8 bases stayed unmatched. CDR3 region: CASSLTGRLSGNTIYF. CDR3 coding DNA: TGTGCCAGTAGCTTGACAGGGAGGCTCTCTGGAAACACCATATATTTT.

The chain links TRBV7-2 to TRBJ1-5, with D perhaps TRBD1 (6 bases). Germline CDR1 SGHTA, CDR2 FQGNSA. The CDR3 length is 17 residues. V dropped 2 bases and J dropped 5 bases, with 19 bases sitting between them. The CDR3 DNA is TGTGCCAGCAGCTTATACTTCTTCGGGGGGCGAGATCAGCCCCAGCATTTT. Translating it yields CASSLYFFGGRDQPQHF.

This clone was seen only a few times. The chain employs TRBV10-3 and TRBJ2-7, with 12 nucleotides matching TRBD1. The V gene end was trimmed by 10 bases and the J gene end by 7 bases; junction bases not matched to a gene: 17. The CDR3 has 16 residues. Germline V gene sequence: CDR1 ENHRY, CDR2 SYGVKD. The CDR3 DNA reads as TGTGCCAGCCAAAGAGACTCCGGGACAGGGGGCTCAGAGCAGTACTTC. Protein: CASQRDSGTGGSEQYF.

The chain combines TRBV6-5 with TRBJ2-1; 9 nucleotides line up with TRBD1. V shed 5 bases, J shed 6 bases, and the junction held 8 bases outside the gene matches. The CDR3 runs 15 residues. Germline loops: CDR1 MNHEY, CDR2 SVGAGI. CDR3 sequence reads: CASSLAGTGFNEQFF. CDR3 nucleotides: TGTGCCAGCAGTCTCGCCGGGACAGGGTTCAATGAGCAGTTCTTC.

V usage is TRBV7-2 and J usage is TRBJ2-5; 7 bases line up with TRBD1. This CDR3 spans 14 amino acids. Germline V gene sequence: CDR1 SGHTA, CDR2 FQGNSA. Germline trimming cut 5 bases from V and 4 bases from J; bases unmatched to any gene: 7. Here the CDR3 reads CASSPRTGVETQYF. CDR3 bases: TGTGCCAGCAGCCCCCGGACAGGTGTAGAGACCCAGTACTTC.

The chain carries TRBV7-2 and TRBJ2-6, with D perhaps TRBD1 (6 bases). The CDR3 has 18 residues. The germline V and J ends were trimmed by 5 bases and 0 bases, with 17 bases remaining between them. The V gene's germline CDR1 is SGHTA and CDR2 FQGNSA. The CDR3 nucleotides are TGTGCCAGCAGCACAGTCTTTCCAGGGGTCTCTGGGGCCAACGTCCTGACTTTC. Translation: CASSTVFPGVSGANVLTF.

The chain has TRBV9 and TRBJ2-7; 10 bases are a match to TRBD2. CDR1 and CDR2 (germline): SGDLS, YYNGEE. The CDR3 consists of 17 residues. V was clipped by 0 bases and J by 5 bases; unmatched bases: 11. The DNA of the CDR3 is TGTGCCAGCAGCGTAGGAGGGACTAGCGCGACAGTAGACGAGCAGTACTTC. It encodes CASSVGGTSATVDEQYF.

V and J are TRBV7-9 and TRBJ1-2; TRBD1 matches at 10 bases. This CDR3 has 16 residues. The germline CDR1 and CDR2 sequences are SEHNR and FQNEAQ (reference sequence). V gave up 2 bases and J gave up 5 bases; unmatched junction bases: 8. The CDR3: CASSLLPPGQGYGYTF. DNA of the CDR3: TGTGCCAGCAGCTTACTGCCACCGGGACAGGGGTATGGCTACACCTTC.

This clone was observed a few times. The chain recombines TRBV18 with TRBJ2-7, with TRBD1 matching over 9 bases. Germline V gives CDR1 KGHSH, CDR2 LQKENI. Trimming at V came to 3 bases and at J to 1 base, leaving 7 bases not matched to a gene. CDR3 length equals 16 residues. The CDR3 nucleotides read TGTGCCAGCTCACCGGGATTGGGGACAGGGTCCTACGAGCAGTACTTC. It is translated as CASSPGLGTGSYEQYF.

For the CDR3, the DNA is TGTGCCAGTATTAGGAGCGGAGACACAGATACGCAGTATTTT. This gives the protein CASIRSGDTDTQYF. The rearrangement uses TRBV19 and TRBJ2-3; D perhaps matches TRBD2 (5 bases). V was shortened by 7 bases and J by 2 bases, with 13 bases between the two germline ends. The CDR3 length is 14 residues. Germline lookup yields CDR1 LNHDA and CDR2 SQIVND (reference sequence).

The chain has TRBV14 and TRBJ1-2; TRBD1 might be the D (6 bases). The V gene's germline CDR1 is SGHDN and CDR2 FVKESK. With 4 bases removed from V and 3 bases from J, the gap between germline ends came to 12 bases. This CDR3 region has 14 residues. CDR3 loop: CASSLPGAYYGYTF. The CDR3 DNA follows: TGTGCCAGCAGCCTACCAGGGGCCTACTATGGCTACACCTTC.

This clone was recorded only once. The chain carries TRBV7-9 and TRBJ2-2, with 7 bases matching TRBD1. Germline V gives CDR1 SEHNR, CDR2 FQNEAQ (reference sequence). After removal of 8 bases from V and 3 bases from J, the junction contained 9 bases not matched to a gene. There are 15 residues in the CDR3. The CDR3 coding sequence is TGTGCCAGCGGTTTAAGGGGGCGGTACACCGGGGAGCTGTTTTTT. This codes for CASGLRGRYTGELFF.

V and J are TRBV29-1 and TRBJ2-2; TRBD1 matches at 7 bases. Losses at the gene ends were 5 bases for V and 3 bases for J; bases not matched to a gene: 9. Per the germline V gene, CDR1 is SQVTM and CDR2 is ANQGSEA. This CDR3 spans 15 amino acids. The CDR3 bases are TGCAGCGTTTTGCGGCAGGGGGTAGACACCGGGGAGCTGTTTTTT. Encoded protein: CSVLRQGVDTGELFF.

The V call is TRBV7-9, the J call TRBJ2-7; 10 bases match TRBD1. Germline-derived CDR1 and CDR2 are SEHNR and FQNEAQ (reference sequence). There are 15 residues in the CDR3. V gave up 8 bases and J gave up 2 bases; unmatched junction bases: 9. The CDR3 DNA is TGTGCCAGCTGCTCCGGGACAGGGGTCCCCTACGAGCAGTACTTC. Its translation: CASCSGTGVPYEQYF.

This chain links TRBV4-2 with TRBJ1-5; 8 positions agree with TRBD1. J gave up 7 bases and V 0 bases, and 8 bases lay outside the gene matches. The V gene's germline CDR1 is LGHNA and CDR2 YNFKEQ. The CDR3 extends over 16 amino acids. CDR3 sequence (DNA): TGTGCCAGCAGCCAAGAAAATCTCGGGACAGGCCAGCCCCAGCATTTT. Translated, it gives CASSQENLGTGQPQHF.